The 22 T cell receptor beta chains below all came from one sample that was sequenced in a study of identical twins. TCRdb re-derived calls from the 5' RACE reads in MiXCR, one entry per CDR3 protein. This repertoire shows some 500,000 distinct CDR3 sequences, roughly 13% found once; its top ten account for about 0.97%. The same data also contributed to another study, on yellow fever vaccine responses in identical twins.

Sample: CD4+ T cells sorted from blood. These receptors were obtained from a woman aged 18-29 years in good health.

This clonotype was counted many times. The rearrangement uses TRBV29-1 and TRBJ2-2; TRBD1 or TRBD2 may be the D gene (6 bases each). This CDR3 region has 13 residues. V gave up 5 bases and J gave up 8 bases, with 15 bases separating them. Germline V lookup: CDR1 SQVTM, CDR2 ANQGSEA. In DNA, the CDR3 is TGCAGCGTTACCGCCACAGGGACTGGGGAGCTGTTTTTT. Protein product: CSVTATGTGELFF.

This chain links TRBV7-2 with TRBJ2-7; D is unresolved. CDR1 is SGHTA and CDR2 is FQGNSA in the germline V gene. The CDR3 has 14 amino acids. Trimming removed 1 base from V and 6 bases from J, with 13 bases in between. CDR3 DNA: TGTGCCAGCAGCTTAGAGAGGTTGGTCCGCGAGCAGTACTTC. Translation gives CASSLERLVREQYF.

V and J are TRBV7-2 and TRBJ2-7; 10 bases are a match to TRBD2. The CDR3 contains 16 residues. Trimming cost V 5 bases and J 1 base; bases outside gene matches: 8. Germline V CDR1 and CDR2: SGHTA, FQGNSA. The CDR3 spells CASSEGLAGASYEQYF. CDR3 bases: TGTGCCAGCAGCGAGGGGCTAGCGGGAGCATCCTACGAGCAGTACTTC.

The V gene is TRBV30, the J gene TRBJ2-1, with D perhaps matching TRBD1 (6 bases). The germline CDR1 and CDR2 sequences are GTSNPN and SVGIG (reference sequence). Trimming took 2 bases from V and 5 from J, leaving 13 bases between them. This CDR3 has 14 residues. CDR3 in amino acids: CAWSLQDRNNEQFF. The CDR3 region has the DNA TGTGCCTGGAGTTTGCAGGACAGAAACAATGAGCAGTTCTTC.

This clonotype was seen a few times. The chain uses TRBV28 and TRBJ1-5; D ambiguous. V lost 7 bases, J lost 0 bases, and 13 bases lay in between. The germline CDR1 and CDR2 sequences are MDHEN and SYDVKM. The CDR3 length is 15 residues. The CDR3 nucleotides read TGTGCCAGCACCTCCATTCGCGGTAGCAATCAGCCCCAGCATTTT. Amino acids: CASTSIRGSNQPQHF.

This clonotype came up a few times. This chain joins TRBV3-1 and TRBJ2-7; 8 bases are shared with TRBD2. The CDR3 has 14 residues. From germline, CDR1 is LGHDT and CDR2 YNNKEL (reference sequence). V was clipped by 6 bases and J by 6 bases; unmatched bases: 10. The CDR3 coding sequence is TGTGCCAGCAGATTCTCCGGGGGGGCCGGCGAGCAGTACTTC. Amino acid sequence: CASRFSGGAGEQYF.

V is TRBV5-1 and J is TRBJ2-5; the D is unclear. Germline CDR1 SGHRS, CDR2 YFSETQ. This CDR3 spans 15 amino acids. V was shortened by 0 bases and J by 2 bases, with 11 bases between the two germline ends. The CDR3 DNA follows: TGCGCCAGCAGCTTGGAGGCAGCTAAACAAGAGACCCAGTACTTC. Translated: CASSLEAAKQETQYF.

This chain links TRBV14 with TRBJ2-1, with TRBD1 matching over 7 bases. V lost 5 bases, J lost 3 bases, and 10 bases stayed unmatched. CDR3 length equals 16 residues. The germline CDR1 and CDR2 sequences are SGHDN and FVKESK. The CDR3 nucleotides read TGTGCCAGCAGCGAATACCGGGACAGACTCTACAATGAGCAGTTCTTC. It codes for CASSEYRDRLYNEQFF.

This clonotype was seen ten or more times. The rearrangement uses TRBV10-3 and TRBJ2-7; no clear D. Germline loops: CDR1 ENHRY, CDR2 SYGVKD. The V end lost 0 bases, the J end lost 5 bases, and 11 bases lay between the germline ends. The CDR3 sequence is 14 residues long. In nucleotides, the CDR3 is TGTGCCATCAGTGAGTCGGTTACCGGCCACGAGCAGTACTTC. It specifies CAISESVTGHEQYF.

In this sample, this clonotype turned up many times. The chain joins TRBV4-2 to TRBJ2-1; 10 bases align to TRBD1. The CDR3 is 16 residues long. Per the germline V gene, CDR1 is LGHNA and CDR2 is YNFKEQ. Trimming took 3 bases from V and 2 from J; bases not matched to a gene: 4. This chain's CDR3 is CASSHAGTGAYNEQFF. The DNA for the CDR3 is TGTGCCAGCAGCCATGCCGGGACAGGGGCCTACAATGAGCAGTTCTTC.

The J gene is TRBJ1-2, the V gene TRBV27; D ambiguous. Per the germline V gene, CDR1 is MNHEY and CDR2 is SMNVEV (reference sequence). CDR3 size: 13 residues. Trimming stripped 5 bases from V and 4 bases from J, with 11 bases between. The CDR3 region is CASSPKPGYGYTF. CDR3 DNA: TGTGCCAGCAGTCCAAAGCCCGGCTATGGCTACACCTTC.

This clonotype came up many times. The J gene is TRBJ1-5, the V gene TRBV6-1; D is uncertain. CDR3 length equals 14 residues. V shed 8 bases and J shed 0 bases, with 11 bases lying between them. CDR1 MNHNS and CDR2 SASEGT come from the germline V gene. Here the CDR3 DNA reads TGTGCCAGCCAAGGACGGTATAGCAATCAGCCCCAGCATTTT. As protein: CASQGRYSNQPQHF.

On this clonotype: One junction end disagrees with the germline gene, perhaps due to a read error. The chain uses TRBV3-1 and TRBJ1-1; D ambiguous. This CDR3 is built from 15 residues. Germline V gene sequence: CDR1 LGHDT, CDR2 YNNKEL (reference sequence). The CDR3 is CASSQSNGMNTEVFF. DNA for the CDR3: TGTGCCAGCAGCCAATCGAACGGCATGAACACTGAAGTTTTCTTT.

The rearrangement links TRBV20-1 to TRBJ2-1; 9 bases agree with TRBD2. After removal of 6 bases from V and 3 bases from J, the junction contained 12 bases not matched to a gene. Germline CDR1 DFQATT, CDR2 SNEGSKA (reference sequence). The CDR3 is 16 residues long. The CDR3 sequence is CSAPPARLADYNEQFF. CDR3 nucleotides: TGCAGTGCCCCCCCGGCGAGACTAGCGGACTACAATGAGCAGTTCTTC.

This clonotype was counted a few times. The V call is TRBV6-2 or TRBV6-3, the J call TRBJ2-1; D might be TRBD2 (5 bases). Trimming removed 0 bases at V and 2 bases at J, with 11 bases between. The CDR3 is 16 amino acids. Per germline, CDR1 MNHEY and CDR2 SVGEGT. This CDR3 reads CASSYSGRRTYNEQFF. For the CDR3, the DNA is TGTGCCAGCAGTTACTCGGGCAGGAGGACCTACAATGAGCAGTTCTTC.

The V call is TRBV6-5, the J call TRBJ2-5; TRBD2 aligns across 7 bases. Germline CDR1 MNHEY, CDR2 SVGAGI. The CDR3 runs to 14 residues. The V gene end was trimmed by 0 bases and the J gene end by 7 bases; junction bases not matched to a gene: 5. The CDR3 spells CASSYSFRGGTQYF. The CDR3, as DNA: TGTGCCAGCAGTTACTCCTTCCGCGGGGGGACCCAGTACTTC.

The rearrangement uses TRBV20-1 and TRBJ2-2, with TRBD2 matching over 8 bases. CDR1 and CDR2 (germline): DFQATT, SNEGSKA (reference sequence). The CDR3 has 15 amino acids. The V segment lost 6 bases and the J segment 5 bases; nucleotides outside the gene matches: 11. CDR3 loop: CSARGNSGGTGELFF. The CDR3 coding sequence is TGCAGTGCAAGGGGGAATTCGGGGGGGACCGGGGAGCTGTTTTTT.

This clonotype was observed a handful of times. The chain combines TRBV20-1 with TRBJ2-3; 7 bases map to TRBD2. After removal of 0 bases from V and 10 bases from J, the junction contained 7 bases not matched to a gene. The CDR3 has 13 amino acids. CDR1 is DFQATT, CDR2 SNEGSKA, per germline (reference sequence). CDR3 sequence (DNA): TGCAGTGCTAGAGATACGGTCCGGGGGGCGCAGTATTTT. Its protein product is CSARDTVRGAQYF.

The V call is TRBV2, the J call TRBJ2-7; D remains ambiguous. Trimming removed 4 bases from V and 3 bases from J, with 13 bases in between. Germline lookup yields CDR1 SNHLY and CDR2 FYNNEI. The CDR3 covers 14 residues. CDR3 sequence (DNA): TGTGCCAGCAGTGCAAGGGCCCTCAACTACGAGCAGTACTTC. Its translation is CASSARALNYEQYF.

The CDR3 loop reads CASSDDTAYTGELFF. The CDR3, as DNA: TGTGCCAGCAGTGACGACACCGCGTACACCGGGGAGCTGTTTTTT. This chain links TRBV2 with TRBJ2-2, with D unclear. The V end lost 3 bases, the J end lost 3 bases, and 11 bases lay between the germline ends. The CDR3 length is 15 residues. Looked up from germline, CDR1 is SNHLY and CDR2 is FYNNEI.

The J gene is TRBJ2-1, the V gene TRBV25-1; 12 bases are shared with TRBD2. Germline V gene lookup returns CDR1 MGHDK and CDR2 SYGVNS. The CDR3 contains 18 residues. Trimming at V came to 1 base and at J to 4 bases, leaving 8 bases not matched to a gene. This chain's CDR3 is CASSESASGGAFYNEQFF. The CDR3 coding sequence is TGTGCCAGCAGTGAATCGGCTAGCGGGGGGGCCTTTTACAATGAGCAGTTCTTC.

The chain joins TRBV18 to TRBJ2-7; D perhaps matches TRBD1 (5 bases). The ends were cut back, 2 bases at V and 5 bases at J, with 25 bases in the middle. Per the germline V gene, CDR1 is KGHSH and CDR2 is LQKENI. The CDR3 totals 18 residues. This CDR3 is CASSPTPPSGRAVHEQYF. The CDR3 bases are TGTGCCAGCTCACCAACCCCCCCCTCCGGCAGGGCTGTCCACGAGCAGTACTTC.